These 16 T cell receptor beta chains were sequenced from one sample in a study of T cells in Graves' hyperthyroidism and ophthalmopathy. RNA transcripts yielded amplified TCR beta CDR3 regions. First-round RT-PCR of the TCR CDR3 relied on the HTBI primer set. TCRdb re-analysed the multiplex PCR reads in MiXCR, keeping a single row per CDR3 protein. In the table there are more than 650,000 distinct CDR3 sequences, around 13% of which are singletons. Sequenced: blood. Source of these receptors: a woman between 18 and 30 years old with Graves' hyperthyroidism.

Ten or more counts support this clonotype. The chain combines TRBV2 with TRBJ2-5, with 10 positions matching TRBD2. V lost 7 bases to trimming and J lost 4 bases; unmatched junction nucleotides: 15. This CDR3 is built from 17 residues. Germline CDR1 and CDR2: SNHLY and FYNNEI. The DNA for the CDR3 is TGTGCCAGCAACCTCCAAGAGGTGCTAGCGGGAGCAGAGACCCAGTACTTC. Translation: CASNLQEVLAGAETQYF.

The rearrangement uses TRBV25-1 and TRBJ2-2, with D possibly called TRBD1 or TRBD2 (6 bases each). The V end was cut by 1 base, the J end by 2 bases, with 26 bases between. Germline CDR1 MGHDK, CDR2 SYGVNS. The CDR3 is 21 amino acids. The DNA for the CDR3 is TGTGCCAGCAGTGAATCCAACTGGGCTGGAAAGGGGGGCCGTAACACCGGGGAGCTGTTTTTT. Its translation is CASSESNWAGKGGRNTGELFF.

This clonotype turned up a few times. J is TRBJ2-6 and V is TRBV5-1, with D uncertain. The CDR3 has 18 residues. CDR1 and CDR2 from the germline V gene are SGHRS and YFSETQ. V lost 1 base and J 0 bases, leaving 14 bases between the germline ends. CDR3 in amino acids: CASSLKDQALSGANVLTF. DNA of the CDR3: TGCGCCAGCAGCTTGAAGGATCAGGCCCTCTCTGGGGCCAACGTCCTGACTTTC.

This clonotype showed up many times. The J gene is TRBJ2-7, the V gene TRBV10-1, with TRBD1 matching over 7 bases. This CDR3 comprises 13 residues. Germline-derived CDR1 and CDR2 are WNHNN and SYGVQD (reference sequence). Unmatched junction bases numbered 4, after V lost 2 bases and J lost 6 bases. The CDR3 spells CASSEATGSEQYF. CDR3 nucleotide sequence: TGCGCCAGCAGTGAGGCGACAGGGAGCGAGCAGTACTTC.

This clonotype was seen repeatedly, ten times or more. This rearrangement joins TRBV27 to TRBJ2-7; the match to TRBD1 covers 9 bases. CDR1 is MNHEY and CDR2 is SMNVEV in the germline V gene (reference sequence). The CDR3 consists of 13 residues. V lost 8 bases to trimming and J lost 2 bases; unmatched junction nucleotides: 4. CDR3 protein: CASLGQGPYEQYF. The CDR3 nucleotides are TGTGCCAGCCTGGGACAGGGTCCCTACGAGCAGTACTTC.

The CDR3 DNA reads TGTGCCAGCAGTTTGATTCAGGGTGGCTATGGCTACACCTTC. Its translation is CASSLIQGGYGYTF. The chain carries TRBV12-3 or TRBV12-4 and TRBJ1-2; tentatively, D is TRBD1 (5 bases). The CDR3 contains 14 residues. V shed 3 bases and J shed 4 bases, with 12 bases lying between them.

This clonotype has at least ten counts. The chain employs TRBV20-1 and TRBJ2-2, with D unresolved. CDR3 length: 11 residues. V lost 8 bases and J 6 bases, leaving 10 bases between the germline ends. CDR1 and CDR2 (germline): DFQATT, SNEGSKA (reference sequence). The CDR3 DNA reads as TGCAGTATAGGGCTCCCCGGGGAGCTGTTTTTT. Translation gives CSIGLPGELFF.

This clonotype appeared a few times. J is TRBJ2-2 and V is TRBV29-1, with D unresolved. CDR1 SQVTM and CDR2 ANQGSEA come from the germline V gene. The CDR3 consists of 12 residues. The V and J ends lost 7 bases and 6 bases respectively, with 12 bases between them. CDR3 DNA: TGCAGCGCCGCCGGTGGGTCCGGGGAGCTGTTTTTT. Amino acids: CSAAGGSGELFF.

In this sample, this clonotype turned up a few times. The chain recombines TRBV4-2 with TRBJ2-1, with 8 bases matching TRBD2. The length of the CDR3 is 16 residues. Germline V CDR1 and CDR2: LGHNA, YNFKEQ. J gave up 7 bases and V 0 bases, and 8 bases lay outside the gene matches. Here the CDR3 reads CASSQDPGLVSNEQFF. CDR3 sequence (DNA): TGTGCCAGCAGCCAAGACCCGGGACTAGTTAGTAATGAGCAGTTCTTC.

This sequence joins TRBV7-2 and TRBJ1-2; 7 bases map to TRBD1. CDR1 is SGHTA, CDR2 FQGNSA, per germline. This CDR3 is built from 13 residues. Trimming took 5 bases from V and 8 from J; bases not matched to a gene: 8. CDR3 region: CASSVLRGFGYTF. Written as DNA, the CDR3 is TGTGCCAGCAGCGTACTCAGGGGGTTCGGCTACACCTTC.

A remark on this clonotype: The conserved closing phenylalanine or tryptophan is absent in this CDR3, likely reflecting a read error. The chain recombines TRBV5-1 with TRBJ2-7, with TRBD1 matching 9 bases. The CDR3 runs 15 residues. The germline V gene has CDR1 SGHRS and CDR2 YFSETQ. With V trimmed by 4 bases and J by 3 bases, 8 bases remained unmatched. DNA of the CDR3: TGCGCCAGCAGCCGGGCCGGGACAGGGTACTACGAGCAGTACTCC. Its translation: CASSRAGTGYYEQYS.

Ten or more counts support this clonotype. J is TRBJ2-3 and V is TRBV15; D remains ambiguous. V was clipped by 3 bases and J by 4 bases, with 8 bases between them. Germline assignment: CDR1 LNHNV and CDR2 YYDKDF (reference sequence). CDR3 size: 13 residues. The CDR3 sequence: CATSRSPADTQYF. For the CDR3, the DNA is TGTGCCACCAGCAGGAGTCCCGCAGATACGCAGTATTTT.

There are many counts of this clonotype. The chain joins TRBV20-1 to TRBJ2-1; D may be TRBD2 (6 bases). Germline V CDR1 and CDR2: DFQATT, SNEGSKA (reference sequence). V gave up 2 bases and J gave up 3 bases, with 17 bases separating them. This CDR3 comprises 16 residues. Here the CDR3 DNA reads TGCAGTGCTAGATTAGCAGAGGGAGGCGACTACAATGAGCAGTTCTTC. Translated: CSARLAEGGDYNEQFF.

This clonotype has only a few counts. The rearrangement joins TRBV18 to TRBJ1-5, with D tentatively TRBD1 (6 bases). Trimming took 1 base from V and 4 from J, leaving 14 bases between them. The CDR3 loop spans 16 amino acids. Germline assignment: CDR1 KGHSH and CDR2 LQKENI. The CDR3 here is CASSPRGTQSNQPQHF. The CDR3 region has the DNA TGTGCCAGCTCACCACGAGGGACACAGAGTAATCAGCCCCAGCATTTT.

In its sample, this clonotype was seen a few times. The chain joins TRBV11-2 to TRBJ1-5, with 7 bases matching TRBD1. The V segment lost 5 bases and the J segment 11 bases; nucleotides outside the gene matches: 9. This CDR3 has 13 residues. Germline CDR1 reads SGHAT; CDR2 reads FQNNGV. The CDR3 region has the DNA TGTGCCAGCAGCGCAAACAGGGGAGGCGCCCAGCATTTT. Translation gives CASSANRGGAQHF.

This clonotype was picked up many times. The chain links TRBV3-1 to TRBJ2-5; D is uncertain. Looked up from germline, CDR1 is LGHDT and CDR2 is YNNKEL (reference sequence). V dropped 1 base and J dropped 10 bases, with 13 bases sitting between them. The CDR3 is 13 residues long. CDR3 region: CASSQVSSVGQYF. CDR3 in DNA: TGTGCCAGCAGCCAAGTGTCTTCAGTGGGCCAGTACTTC.